A selection of T cell receptor beta chains follows, all from one sample in a study of shared clonotypes between healthy human individuals. The method was immunoSEQ multiplex PCR; TCRdb's version includes in-frame clones alone and lacks a portion of them. Seen here are roughly 1 million clones, more than 75% observed once, and the top ten hold approximately 0.5%. What was sequenced was memory CD4+ T cells from PBMCs. Source of these receptors: a man aged 18 to 29 in good health. Some clones in this sample may be carry-over from other donors' samples. Both conserved end residues are part of each CDR3. The order of the fields is V gene, clone size, J gene, D gene, CDR3 DNA, CDR3 protein. A D gene is named only where the DNA matches it firmly. Clone sizes are given selectively: once, few, many, or a class where the clone is expanded.

>TRBV6-1|-|TRBJ1-5|TRBD1
TGTGCCAGCAGTGAATCAGGGGGCCGCAATCAGCCCCAGCATTTT
CASSESGGRNQPQHF
>TRBV28|few|TRBJ1-1|TRBD1
TGTGCCAGCAGTACCATGGACAGGGCTAATGAAGCTTTCTTT
CASSTMDRANEAFF
>TRBV6-5|-|TRBJ1-5|-
TGTGCCAGCAGTTACACCAAAAATCAGCCCCAGCATTTT
CASSYTKNQPQHF
>TRBV6-1|once|TRBJ2-7|TRBD2
TGTGCCAGCAGTGGTACACAGGGGAGTAAGCGGGAGGCCGAGCAGTACTTC
CASSGTQGSKREAEQYF
>TRBV2|-|TRBJ1-5|-
TGTGCCAGCAGGAGGGGGATCACCAATCAGCCCCAGCATTTT
CASRRGITNQPQHF
>TRBV7-3|once|TRBJ2-1|-
TGTGCCAGCAGCTTAGATCCAAGCGGGCTGTACAATGAGCAGTTCTTC
CASSLDPSGLYNEQFF
>TRBV7-2|many|TRBJ2-5|-
TGTGCCAGCAGCTTAGTTTTGGGGGGAAGGGAGACCCAGTACTTC
CASSLVLGGRETQYF
>TRBV2|once|TRBJ1-4|-
TGTGCCAGCAGTGAGACGGGTGGTGAAAAACTGTTTTTT
CASSETGGEKLFF
>TRBV15|once|TRBJ2-7|-
TGTGCCACCAGCAGAACCCACCAGGGGCCGCGGGACGAGCAGTACTTC
CATSRTHQGPRDEQYF
>TRBV28|-|TRBJ2-7|-
TGTGCCAGCAGTAGTTCACGGGATGTGGGCGAGCAGTACTTC
CASSSSRDVGEQYF